This T cell receptor (beta chain) was sequenced in a study of cytomegalovirus exposure and HLA in healthy donors. Primers included in the PCR were 60 Vbeta and 13 Jbeta primers. This table comes from immunoSEQ multiplex PCR, and its TCRdb copy is limited to in-frame clones, with some not included. The sample includes about 130,000 clones, more than 60% of them seen just once. This CDR3 comprises 17 residues. Trimming cost V 4 bases and J 3 bases; bases outside gene matches: 10. Per germline, CDR1 SGHRS and CDR2 YFSETQ. The chain couples TRBV5-1 to TRBJ2-4; 10 nucleotides line up with TRBD1. This clonotype was sampled from a middle-aged woman in good health and CMV-seronegative. The source material was PBMCs. CDR3: CASSPSTGGGGKNIQYF. The CDR3 nucleotides read TGCGCCAGCAGCCCATCGACAGGGGGCGGTGGCAAAAACATTCAGTACTTC.